The source of this TCR beta chain is a study of CD8 T cells in ankylosing spondylitis. General study results and limits: Earlier reports found some motif variants in synovial fluid and blood in reactive arthritis. Clones linked to disease, bearing a CD8+ phenotype, were relatively rare in peripheral blood. Enrichment of disease-linked clones was reportedly significant in matched ankylosing spondylitis synovial fluid. Several highly homologous variants formed a TCR beta motif that appeared characteristic of ankylosing spondylitis blood.

As the method for making TCR beta libraries, quantitative 5'-RACE with molecular barcodes was used. TCRdb independently ran MiXCR on the 5' RACE reads; one entry per CDR3 protein. The repertoire holds a few hundred thousand distinct CDR3 sequences, with 8% as singletons. This clonotype was recorded a few times. As yet, its antigen is unknown. One end of the junction fails to match germline, which may point to a read error. CDR1 is SGHTA, CDR2 FQGNSA, per germline. This CDR3 region has 12 residues. The J gene is TRBJ2-5, the V gene TRBV7-2; 8 bases line up with TRBD2. Input material: blood, either unsorted or a sorted T cell fraction (not recorded which). This sequence was found in a male donor with ankylosing spondylitis. The DNA for the CDR3 is TGTGCCAGCAGCTCGGGGGGGGCTAGAGAGCACTTC. Translated, it gives CASSSGGAREHF.